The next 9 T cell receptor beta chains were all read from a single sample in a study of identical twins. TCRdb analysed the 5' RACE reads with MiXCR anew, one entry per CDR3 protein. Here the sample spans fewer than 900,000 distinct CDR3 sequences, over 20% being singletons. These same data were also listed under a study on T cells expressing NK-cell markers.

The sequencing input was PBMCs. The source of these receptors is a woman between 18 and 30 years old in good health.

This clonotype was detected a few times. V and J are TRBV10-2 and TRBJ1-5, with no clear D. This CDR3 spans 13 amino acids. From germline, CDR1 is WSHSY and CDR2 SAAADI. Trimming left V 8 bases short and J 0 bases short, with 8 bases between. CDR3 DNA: TGCGCCAGCGGTCAACATAGCAATCAGCCCCAGCATTTT. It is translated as CASGQHSNQPQHF.

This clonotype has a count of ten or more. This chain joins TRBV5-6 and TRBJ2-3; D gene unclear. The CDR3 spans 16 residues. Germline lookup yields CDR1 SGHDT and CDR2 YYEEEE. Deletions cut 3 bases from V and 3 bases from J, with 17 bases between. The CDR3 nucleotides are TGTGCCAGCAGCTGGCCCGACCCCAAAGGGACAGATACGCAGTATTTT. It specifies CASSWPDPKGTDTQYF.

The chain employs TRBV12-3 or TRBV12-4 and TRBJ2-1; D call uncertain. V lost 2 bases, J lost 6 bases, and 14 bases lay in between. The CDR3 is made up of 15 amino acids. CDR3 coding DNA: TGTGCCAGCAGTTTATTGGCCAGTACGGTCAATGAGCAGTTCTTC. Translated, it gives CASSLLASTVNEQFF.

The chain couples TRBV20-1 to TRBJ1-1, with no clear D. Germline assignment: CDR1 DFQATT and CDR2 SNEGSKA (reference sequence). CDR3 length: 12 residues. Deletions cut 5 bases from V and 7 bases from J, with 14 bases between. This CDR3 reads CSAFQQKGEAFF. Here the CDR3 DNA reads TGCAGTGCTTTTCAGCAGAAGGGTGAAGCTTTCTTT.

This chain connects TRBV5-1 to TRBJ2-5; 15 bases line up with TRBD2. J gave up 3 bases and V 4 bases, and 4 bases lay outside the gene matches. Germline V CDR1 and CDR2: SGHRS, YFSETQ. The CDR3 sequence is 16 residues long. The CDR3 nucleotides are TGCGCCAGCAGCCCGCGGACTAGCGGGAGGGAAGAGACCCAGTACTTC. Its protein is CASSPRTSGREETQYF.

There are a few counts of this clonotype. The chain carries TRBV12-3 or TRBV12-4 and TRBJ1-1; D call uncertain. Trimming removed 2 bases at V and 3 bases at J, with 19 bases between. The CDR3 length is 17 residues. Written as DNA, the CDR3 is TGTGCCAGCAGTTTATTTCGGGCGGGGAACATCGACACTGAAGCTTTCTTT. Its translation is CASSLFRAGNIDTEAFF.

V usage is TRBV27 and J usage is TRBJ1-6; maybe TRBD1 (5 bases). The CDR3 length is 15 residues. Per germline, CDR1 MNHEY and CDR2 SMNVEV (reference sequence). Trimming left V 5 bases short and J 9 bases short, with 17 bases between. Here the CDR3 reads CASSAPGRGRSPLHF. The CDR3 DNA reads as TGTGCCAGCAGTGCCCCCGGGAGGGGTCGTTCACCCCTCCACTTT.

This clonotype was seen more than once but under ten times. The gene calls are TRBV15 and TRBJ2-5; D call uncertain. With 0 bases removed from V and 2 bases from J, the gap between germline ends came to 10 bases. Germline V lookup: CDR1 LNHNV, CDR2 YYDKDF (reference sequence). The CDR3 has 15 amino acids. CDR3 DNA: TGTGCCACCAGCAGAGATAGGCAGCCTCAAGAGACCCAGTACTTC. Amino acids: CATSRDRQPQETQYF.

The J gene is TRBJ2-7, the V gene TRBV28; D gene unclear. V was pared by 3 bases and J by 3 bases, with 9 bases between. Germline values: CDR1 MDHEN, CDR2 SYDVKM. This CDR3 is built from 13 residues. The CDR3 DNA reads TGTGCCAGCAGTTTTTCCGGTAACTACGAGCAGTACTTC. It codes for CASSFSGNYEQYF.